The T cell receptor (beta chain) described here comes from a study of OX40 agonist ivuxolimab in advanced cancers. Turning to the study itself: Administration of intravenous ivuxolimab to patients occurred every 2 weeks at 0.01 to 10 mg/kg. General observations from the study: Clonal expansion was seen in CD4+ and CD8+ blood T cells by week 6 at 0.1 to 3.0 mg/kg.

As for this clone: Its antigen is not known.

This CDR3 has 17 residues. Germline V lookup: CDR1 MNHEY, CDR2 SMNVEV (reference sequence). With 4 bases clipped from V and 6 bases from J, the junction kept 11 bases outside the gene matches. Here immunoSEQ multiplex PCR was the method, and the copy in TCRdb shows in-frame clones only, minus some. The table lists around 12,000 clones, 90% of them singletons. The sequence was obtained from an adult with an advanced solid tumor such as melanoma, head and neck, liver or kidney cancer. V usage is TRBV27 and J usage is TRBJ2-7; TRBD2 aligns across 14 bases. Sequences were derived from CD4+ or CD8+ T cells sorted from blood, sampled in a trial of the OX40 agonist ivuxolimab. CDR3 residues: CASSSTATSGRAGEQYF. Written as DNA, the CDR3 is TGTGCCAGCAGTTCCACCGCGACTAGCGGGAGGGCAGGCGAGCAGTACTTC.